The clone carrying this T cell receptor (beta chain) was counted a single time. As yet, its antigen is unknown. This entry comes from a study of cytomegalovirus exposure and HLA in healthy donors. This CDR3 comprises 13 residues. The germline V gene has CDR1 SQVTM and CDR2 ANQGSEA. The ends were cut back, 7 bases at V and 2 bases at J, with 14 bases in the middle. PCR primers comprised 60 Vbeta and 13 Jbeta primers. Here immunoSEQ multiplex PCR was the method, and the copy in TCRdb shows in-frame clones only, minus some. The repertoire has around 120,000 clones, about three quarters of them found once; the top ten carry 2.6%. Study-level points and caveats: By a later analysis, the bulk of CMV-associated TCR beta chains appeared HLA-restricted.

The rearrangement links TRBV29-1 to TRBJ1-2; D perhaps matches TRBD1 (6 bases). The sequencing sample was made of PBMCs. This sequence was found in a woman aged 55-70 years in good health and CMV-seropositive. This CDR3 reads CSASQGANYGYTF. In DNA form, the CDR3 reads TGCAGCGCCTCACAGGGAGCAAACTATGGCTACACCTTC.